Following are 6 T cell receptor beta chains from one sample sequenced in a study of blood T cell repertoires in COVID-19. Clones were read by immunoSEQ multiplex PCR, and TCRdb kept only the in-frame ones, dropping some. Seen here are about 320,000 clones, approximately 89% observed once, and the top ten hold over 4.5%. The sequenced material came from PBMCs or T cells enriched from blood (not recorded which). The origin of the receptors is a man aged 30 to 45 who had recovered from COVID-19.

This clone was found once. The chain is built from TRBV28 and TRBJ2-7; TRBD2 matches at 8 bases. Germline trimming cut 8 bases from V and 5 bases from J; bases unmatched to any gene: 11. CDR3 length: 14 residues. Germline-derived CDR1 and CDR2 are MDHEN and SYDVKM. This CDR3 reads CASGSFGGDNEQYF. The CDR3 coding sequence is TGTGCCAGCGGTTCTTTCGGGGGGGACAACGAGCAGTACTTC.

The CDR3 DNA is TGCGCCAGCAGCTCGGCCGGCAGGGGCCAAGAGACCCAGTACTTC. Amino acids: CASSSAGRGQETQYF. This sequence joins TRBV5-1 and TRBJ2-5; possible D gene TRBD1, 6 bases. The germline V gene has CDR1 SGHRS and CDR2 YFSETQ. CDR3 size: 15 residues. Trimming removed 3 bases from V and 1 base from J, with 13 bases in between.

This clone was detected many times. V gene TRBV27 combines with J gene TRBJ2-5, with TRBD2 matching over 7 bases. Germline V gene lookup returns CDR1 MNHEY and CDR2 SMNVEV (reference sequence). V was pared by 2 bases and J by 4 bases, with 7 bases of the junction left unmatched. This CDR3 contains 15 residues. The CDR3 loop is CASSLGRGVGETQYF. Written as DNA, the CDR3 is TGTGCCAGCAGTTTAGGACGGGGGGTGGGAGAGACCCAGTACTTC.

The chain recombines TRBV27 with TRBJ1-1; tentative D call: TRBD1 (5 bases). Trimming shortened V by 4 bases and J by 2 bases, and 11 bases separated the two germline ends. Germline CDR1 reads MNHEY; CDR2 reads SMNVEV (reference sequence). CDR3 length: 14 amino acids. The CDR3 DNA follows: TGTGCCAGCAGTTGGGACTACAGAAACACTGAAGCTTTCTTT. It specifies CASSWDYRNTEAFF.

This rearrangement joins TRBV6-5 to TRBJ1-2, with 7 positions matching TRBD1. The CDR3 spans 12 residues. V lost 6 bases, J lost 8 bases, and 6 bases stayed unmatched. CDR1 and CDR2 from the germline V gene are MNHEY and SVGAGI. In nucleotides, the CDR3 is TGTGCCAGCAGGACAGGGTTTCGCGGCTACACCTTC. Protein sequence: CASRTGFRGYTF.

The chain recombines TRBV10-3 with TRBJ2-7; weak D call: TRBD2 (5 bases). This CDR3 is 14 amino acids long. V was cut by 6 bases and J by 5 bases, with 17 bases left in between. Germline V lookup: CDR1 ENHRY, CDR2 SYGVKD. The CDR3 reads CAIRREGYMDEQYF. CDR3 in DNA: TGTGCCATCAGGAGAGAGGGTTATATGGACGAGCAGTACTTC.